This T cell receptor (beta chain) is drawn from a study of CD8 T cells in ankylosing spondylitis. Study-wide results and caveats: Reports of some motif variants in reactive arthritis synovial fluid and blood predate this one. About 8 highly homologous variants made up a TCR beta motif, and this motif appeared characteristic of ankylosing spondylitis blood.

This clonotype came up many times. No antigen is known for it. Germline values: CDR1 DFQATT, CDR2 SNEGSKA (reference sequence). The CDR3 extends over 14 amino acids. V was shortened by 0 bases and J by 8 bases, with 14 bases between the two germline ends. TCRdb ran MiXCR on the 5' RACE reads and lists one entry per CDR3 protein. This sample has about 240,000 distinct CDR3 sequences, with about 9.1% found just once. The chain carries TRBV20-1 and TRBJ2-1; D may be TRBD1 or TRBD2 (6 bases each). This receptor was taken from a male donor with ankylosing spondylitis or in good health (not recorded which). What was sequenced was blood, either unsorted or a sorted T cell fraction (not recorded which). DNA of the CDR3: TGCAGTGCTAGAGAAGGGGGAGGCCTGTATGAGCAGTTCTTC. This codes for CSAREGGGLYEQFF.